This T cell receptor beta chain is drawn from a study of shared clonotypes between healthy human individuals. Study-level background: Donors had three CD4 naive, three CD4 memory, two CD8 naive and one CD8 memory plate apiece.

The assay was immunoSEQ multiplex PCR, and TCRdb's table has in-frame clones only and misses some. The table includes about 600,000 clones, around 95% detected once. CD8 cells classed as naive were CD45RO-negative and positively selected for CCR7, excluding terminally differentiated effector memory CD45RA+ cells. As to this clone: The target antigen is unknown.

Study observations and caveats: Relative to memory subsets, naive subsets generally showed larger estimated richness. Shared across several donors were roughly 5.3% of the naive CD4 clonotypes. Represented diversity, genetic and exposure-history alike, was limited by few donors.

The CDR3 spans 15 residues. Between the trimmed V and J ends, which lost 2 bases and 3 bases, there was a span of 13 bases. The germline CDR1 and CDR2 sequences are MNHEY and SMNVEV (reference sequence). Sequenced: naive CD8+ T cells sorted from blood. This TCR derives from a woman aged 30 to 39 in good health. The chain combines TRBV27 with TRBJ1-2; D possibly corresponds to TRBD1 (5 bases). CDR3 bases: TGTGCCAGCAGTTTAGTTCAGGGTCCCCACTATGGCTACACCTTC. Amino acid sequence: CASSLVQGPHYGYTF.